This is a list of T cell receptor beta chains from one sample in a study of blood T cell repertoires in COVID-19. Profiling relied on immunoSEQ multiplex PCR, and the TCRdb table lists in-frame clones only, not all of them. The sample consists of 400,000 or so clones, approximately 87% of them appearing once. Sequencing used PBMCs or T cells enriched from blood (not recorded which). These receptor sequences come from a middle-aged man in a cohort exposed to, infected with or recovered from COVID-19 (not recorded which). CDR3s include the opening cysteine and the closing phenylalanine or tryptophan. The D gene is left open where the match is weak. Not all rows give a size; the values are once, few, many and, for expanded clones, a class.

j_call: TRBJ1-1; v_call: TRBV19; d_call: .; clone_size: .; cdr3_aa: CASTGGMNTEAFF; cdr3_nt: TGTGCCTCAACCGGGGGGATGAACACTGAAGCTTTCTTT
j_call: TRBJ1-5; v_call: TRBV3-1/TRBV3-2; d_call: .; clone_size: .; cdr3_aa: CASSQGGGVNQPQHF; cdr3_nt: TGTGCCAGCAGCCAAGGAGGTGGCGTCAATCAGCCCCAGCATTTT
j_call: TRBJ1-1; v_call: TRBV9; d_call: TRBD1; clone_size: .; cdr3_aa: CASRPGGAVRTEAFF; cdr3_nt: TGTGCCAGCAGGCCAGGGGGCGCGGTCCGGACTGAAGCTTTCTTT
j_call: TRBJ2-1; v_call: TRBV6-5; d_call: .; clone_size: .; cdr3_aa: CASGVRGRAVNEQFF; cdr3_nt: TGTGCCAGCGGGGTGCGGGGGCGAGCCGTCAATGAGCAGTTCTTC
j_call: TRBJ2-1; v_call: TRBV7-9; d_call: .; clone_size: .; cdr3_aa: CASSLVLSHSRNEQFF; cdr3_nt: TGTGCCAGCAGCTTAGTTCTGTCCCACAGCAGAAATGAGCAGTTCTTC
j_call: TRBJ2-7; v_call: TRBV7-9; d_call: .; clone_size: .; cdr3_aa: CASSLGGDWTYEQYF; cdr3_nt: TGTGCCAGCAGCTTGGGGGGAGATTGGACCTACGAGCAGTACTTC
j_call: TRBJ2-3; v_call: TRBV19; d_call: .; clone_size: .; cdr3_aa: CASSWQGFTDTQYF; cdr3_nt: TGTGCCAGTAGTTGGCAGGGGTTTACAGATACGCAGTATTTT
j_call: TRBJ2-1; v_call: TRBV6-5; d_call: .; clone_size: .; cdr3_aa: CASRSTLSSYNEQFF; cdr3_nt: TGTGCCAGCAGGTCGACTTTGAGCTCCTACAATGAGCAGTTCTTC
j_call: TRBJ1-1; v_call: TRBV5-4; d_call: .; clone_size: .; cdr3_aa: CASSVGRGGGEAFF; cdr3_nt: TGTGCCAGCAGCGTGGGGCGGGGGGGCGGCGAAGCTTTCTTT
j_call: TRBJ2-3; v_call: TRBV6-2/TRBV6-3; d_call: .; clone_size: .; cdr3_aa: CASSSRLGTDTQYF; cdr3_nt: TGTGCCAGCAGCTCTCGACTAGGCACAGATACGCAGTATTTT
j_call: TRBJ1-5; v_call: TRBV19; d_call: TRBD1; clone_size: .; cdr3_aa: CASSTHNNRGLYSNQPQHF; cdr3_nt: TGTGCCAGTAGTACCCATAACAACAGGGGCCTTTATAGCAATCAGCCCCAGCATTTT
j_call: TRBJ2-3; v_call: TRBV7-2; d_call: .; clone_size: .; cdr3_aa: CASSVWHGGTDTQYF; cdr3_nt: TGTGCCAGCAGCGTATGGCACGGGGGAACAGATACGCAGTATTTT
j_call: TRBJ2-2; v_call: TRBV7-3; d_call: TRBD2; clone_size: .; cdr3_aa: CASSLSGRTPRGELFF; cdr3_nt: TGTGCCAGCAGCTTAAGCGGGAGGACGCCCCGCGGGGAGCTGTTTTTT
j_call: TRBJ2-7; v_call: TRBV28; d_call: TRBD1; clone_size: .; cdr3_aa: CASSPPGQMSYEQYF; cdr3_nt: TGTGCCAGCAGTCCTCCGGGACAGATGAGTTACGAGCAGTACTTC
j_call: TRBJ2-7; v_call: TRBV3-1/TRBV3-2; d_call: TRBD1; clone_size: .; cdr3_aa: CASSRTGDEQYF; cdr3_nt: TGTGCCAGCAGCCGGACAGGAGACGAGCAGTACTTC
j_call: TRBJ2-5; v_call: TRBV2; d_call: TRBD1; clone_size: .; cdr3_aa: CASSDGTGSLTQYF; cdr3_nt: TGTGCCAGCAGTGATGGGACAGGTTCGTTGACCCAGTACTTC
j_call: TRBJ1-6; v_call: TRBV3-1/TRBV3-2; d_call: .; clone_size: .; cdr3_aa: CASSQYQVNNSPLHF; cdr3_nt: TGTGCCAGCAGCCAATATCAGGTCAATAATTCACCCCTCCACTTT
j_call: TRBJ1-4; v_call: TRBV27; d_call: .; clone_size: .; cdr3_aa: CASSLRGTNEKLFF; cdr3_nt: TGTGCCAGCAGTTTAAGGGGCACTAATGAAAAACTGTTTTTT
j_call: TRBJ2-5; v_call: TRBV27; d_call: TRBD1; clone_size: .; cdr3_aa: CASSSGDRMKETQYF; cdr3_nt: TGTGCCAGCAGTAGTGGGGACAGGATGAAAGAGACCCAGTACTTC
j_call: TRBJ1-5; v_call: TRBV7-9; d_call: .; clone_size: .; cdr3_aa: CASSLGFVGAHPDQPQHF; cdr3_nt: TGTGCCAGCAGCTTAGGGTTTGTTGGGGCCCACCCAGATCAGCCCCAGCATTTT
j_call: TRBJ2-1; v_call: TRBV30; d_call: TRBD2; clone_size: .; cdr3_aa: CAWLRGVYEQFF; cdr3_nt: TGTGCCTGGCTACGGGGGGTGTATGAGCAGTTCTTC
j_call: TRBJ1-4; v_call: TRBV5-1; d_call: TRBD1; clone_size: once; cdr3_aa: CASSSGGAGEKLFF; cdr3_nt: TGCGCCAGCAGCTCAGGGGGCGCAGGTGAAAAACTGTTTTTT
j_call: TRBJ1-2; v_call: TRBV10-3; d_call: .; clone_size: .; cdr3_aa: CASRGQDNYGYTF; cdr3_nt: TGTGCCTCCAGAGGGCAGGACAACTATGGCTACACCTTC
j_call: TRBJ2-2; v_call: TRBV24-1; d_call: TRBD1; clone_size: .; cdr3_aa: CATSGSGGGTGELFF; cdr3_nt: TGTGCCACCAGTGGCTCAGGGGGCGGCACCGGGGAGCTGTTTTTT
j_call: TRBJ2-1; v_call: TRBV4-2; d_call: TRBD2; clone_size: .; cdr3_aa: CASSQGPASGRSVDEQFF; cdr3_nt: TGTGCCAGCAGCCAAGGTCCGGCTAGCGGGAGAAGTGTTGATGAGCAGTTCTTC
j_call: TRBJ2-3; v_call: TRBV6-1; d_call: TRBD2; clone_size: .; cdr3_aa: CASSVAGATDTQYF; cdr3_nt: TGTGCCAGCAGTGTAGCGGGAGCTACAGATACGCAGTATTTT
j_call: TRBJ1-2; v_call: TRBV11-2; d_call: .; clone_size: .; cdr3_aa: CASSPAGGGLRYGYTF; cdr3_nt: TGTGCCAGCAGCCCGGCGGGGGGGGGCTTACGCTATGGCTACACCTTC
j_call: TRBJ2-3; v_call: TRBV7-9; d_call: .; clone_size: .; cdr3_aa: CASSLGQGYVLHTDTQYF; cdr3_nt: TGTGCCAGCAGCTTAGGGCAGGGGTACGTGTTGCACACAGATACGCAGTATTTT
j_call: TRBJ1-2; v_call: TRBV5-1; d_call: .; clone_size: .; cdr3_aa: CASSPTMGRYYGYTF; cdr3_nt: TGCGCCAGCAGCCCAACTATGGGTCGATACTATGGCTACACCTTC
j_call: TRBJ1-2; v_call: TRBV24-1; d_call: .; clone_size: few; cdr3_aa: CATSDRGGPHYGYTF; cdr3_nt: TGTGCCACCAGTGATCGTGGAGGGCCCCATTATGGCTACACCTTC
j_call: TRBJ1-4; v_call: TRBV10-3; d_call: .; clone_size: .; cdr3_aa: CAISDQGQPNEKLFF; cdr3_nt: TGTGCCATCAGTGACCAAGGACAGCCTAATGAAAAACTGTTTTTT
j_call: TRBJ2-6; v_call: TRBV7-3; d_call: .; clone_size: .; cdr3_aa: CASGSSRQGPRGANVLTF; cdr3_nt: TGTGCCAGCGGTAGTTCTCGGCAGGGCCCTAGAGGGGCCAACGTCCTGACTTTC
j_call: TRBJ1-1; v_call: TRBV7-8; d_call: .; clone_size: .; cdr3_aa: CASSPFRTERLMNTEAFF; cdr3_nt: TGTGCCAGCAGCCCCTTCCGGACAGAGCGACTAATGAACACTGAAGCTTTCTTT
j_call: TRBJ2-1; v_call: TRBV21-1; d_call: .; clone_size: .; cdr3_aa: CASSKVITDGFPRYLAPSYNEQFF; cdr3_nt: TGTGCCAGCAGCAAAGTGATCACAGATGGGTTCCCTAGGTACCTAGCGCCCTCCTACAATGAGCAGTTCTTC
j_call: TRBJ1-6; v_call: TRBV15; d_call: .; clone_size: .; cdr3_aa: CATSSELQGRTSPLHF; cdr3_nt: TGTGCCACCAGCAGTGAACTACAGGGAAGAACTTCACCCCTCCACTTT
j_call: TRBJ2-3; v_call: TRBV5-1; d_call: TRBD2; clone_size: .; cdr3_aa: CASSLGTSWDTQYF; cdr3_nt: TGCGCCAGCAGCTTGGGGACTAGTTGGGATACGCAGTATTTT
j_call: TRBJ2-7; v_call: TRBV28; d_call: TRBD2; clone_size: .; cdr3_aa: CASSLSGGDSSKDF; cdr3_nt: TGTGCCAGCAGTTTATCTGGGGGGGATAGCTCCAAAGACTTC
j_call: TRBJ2-1; v_call: TRBV5-1; d_call: TRBD2; clone_size: .; cdr3_aa: CASSLSGRPLNEQFF; cdr3_nt: TGCGCCAGCAGCTTGAGCGGGAGGCCACTTAATGAGCAGTTCTTC
j_call: TRBJ2-4; v_call: TRBV18; d_call: .; clone_size: .; cdr3_aa: CASSPDRAKNIQYF; cdr3_nt: TGTGCCAGCTCACCAGACAGAGCCAAAAACATTCAGTACTTC
j_call: TRBJ2-3; v_call: TRBV11-1; d_call: .; clone_size: .; cdr3_aa: CASSFSLYGTDTQYF; cdr3_nt: TGTGCCAGCAGCTTCTCCCTCTACGGTACAGATACGCAGTATTTT
j_call: TRBJ1-5; v_call: TRBV19; d_call: TRBD1; clone_size: .; cdr3_aa: CASRGGLIHQPQHF; cdr3_nt: TGTGCCAGTAGAGGGGGCCTAATTCATCAGCCCCAGCATTTT
j_call: TRBJ2-1; v_call: TRBV7-9; d_call: TRBD1; clone_size: .; cdr3_aa: CASSTQGVGTGYNEQFF; cdr3_nt: TGTGCCAGCAGCACCCAGGGGGTGGGGACAGGATACAATGAGCAGTTCTTC
j_call: TRBJ1-2; v_call: TRBV7-2; d_call: .; clone_size: .; cdr3_aa: CASSLDRNLIYGYTF; cdr3_nt: TGTGCCAGCAGCTTAGACAGAAATCTAATCTATGGCTACACCTTC
j_call: TRBJ2-7; v_call: TRBV7-8; d_call: TRBD2; clone_size: .; cdr3_aa: CASSYSGLTYEQYF; cdr3_nt: TGTGCCAGCAGCTATAGCGGGCTTACCTACGAGCAGTACTTC
j_call: TRBJ2-7; v_call: TRBV9; d_call: TRBD2; clone_size: once; cdr3_aa: CASSVSGYTYEQYF; cdr3_nt: TGTGCCAGCAGCGTTAGCGGGTACACCTACGAGCAGTACTTC
j_call: TRBJ2-3; v_call: TRBV19; d_call: .; clone_size: .; cdr3_aa: CASSIVPSFGGLNTDTQYF; cdr3_nt: TGTGCCAGTAGTATAGTTCCCTCTTTTGGAGGGTTAAACACAGATACGCAGTATTTT
j_call: TRBJ1-6; v_call: TRBV27; d_call: TRBD1; clone_size: few; cdr3_aa: CASSFSGTGGRNSPLHF; cdr3_nt: TGTGCCAGCAGTTTCTCCGGAACAGGGGGCAGAAATTCACCCCTCCACTTT
j_call: TRBJ1-1; v_call: TRBV5-1; d_call: TRBD1; clone_size: once; cdr3_aa: CASSYRGTTEAFF; cdr3_nt: TGCGCCAGCAGTTACAGGGGGACCACTGAAGCTTTCTTT
j_call: TRBJ2-1; v_call: TRBV28; d_call: .; clone_size: few; cdr3_aa: CASSFSGSVNEQFF; cdr3_nt: TGTGCCAGCAGTTTCTCGGGGTCAGTCAATGAGCAGTTCTTC
j_call: TRBJ1-1; v_call: TRBV20-1; d_call: .; clone_size: .; cdr3_aa: CSARTGSEAFF; cdr3_nt: TGCAGTGCTAGGACGGGATCTGAAGCTTTCTTT
j_call: TRBJ2-7; v_call: TRBV28; d_call: .; clone_size: many; cdr3_aa: CASSLKEGYEQYF; cdr3_nt: TGTGCCAGCAGTTTGAAGGAGGGCTACGAGCAGTACTTC
j_call: TRBJ2-1; v_call: TRBV5-8; d_call: TRBD1; clone_size: .; cdr3_aa: CASSFTGTGHNEQFF; cdr3_nt: TGTGCCAGCAGCTTCACCGGGACAGGGCACAATGAGCAGTTCTTC
j_call: TRBJ1-2; v_call: TRBV5-4; d_call: .; clone_size: .; cdr3_aa: CASSTRDTGLGGYTF; cdr3_nt: TGTGCCAGCAGCACCCGGGACACCGGACTAGGTGGCTACACCTTC
j_call: TRBJ1-4; v_call: TRBV27; d_call: TRBD1; clone_size: .; cdr3_aa: CASRTTGVKEKLFF; cdr3_nt: TGTGCCAGCAGAACGACAGGGGTGAAAGAAAAACTGTTTTTT
j_call: TRBJ2-5; v_call: TRBV7-2; d_call: TRBD2; clone_size: .; cdr3_aa: CASSRPPGQLAGIETQYF; cdr3_nt: TGTGCCAGCAGCCGTCCTCCCGGACAACTAGCGGGTATAGAGACCCAGTACTTC
j_call: TRBJ2-3; v_call: TRBV5-5; d_call: TRBD2; clone_size: .; cdr3_aa: CASSLVPSGSGDTQYF; cdr3_nt: TGTGCCAGCAGCTTGGTTCCTAGCGGGAGCGGAGATACGCAGTATTTT